This TCR beta chain appears in the sequencing data of a study of cytomegalovirus exposure and HLA in healthy donors. Study observations and caveats: Sequence variants that were highly shared formed a cluster that was likely a sequencing artifact. One variant, a missense change in DCLRE1C, was linked in a later analysis to TCR beta V- and J-gene trimming.

Of note for this clone: Its target is not known.

At the time of sampling, donors were nominally healthy, though unrecorded immune exposures were likely. Trimming cost V 3 bases and J 1 base, with 9 bases left between them. The length of the CDR3 is 15 residues. Germline CDR1 reads KGHSH; CDR2 reads LQKENI. The PCR made use of 60 Vbeta and 13 Jbeta primers. Repertoires were generated with immunoSEQ multiplex PCR, while TCRdb's copy carries only in-frame clones and drops some. The sample shows 200,000 to 250,000 clones, roughly 80% of them seen only once. The material sequenced was PBMCs. The clonotype originates from a woman aged 30 to 39 in good health and CMV-seronegative. V and J are TRBV18 and TRBJ2-2; tentative D call: TRBD1 (6 bases). The CDR3 nucleotides are TGTGCCAGCTCACCCCAGGGGATGAACACCGGGGAGCTGTTTTTT. Residues: CASSPQGMNTGELFF.